A single sample gave rise to the 30 T cell receptor beta chains below, sequenced in a study of cytomegalovirus exposure and HLA in healthy donors. It was with 60 Vbeta and 13 Jbeta primers that the PCR ran. Assay: immunoSEQ multiplex PCR; the TCRdb copy retains only in-frame clones and omits some. Found here are 250,000 to 350,000 clones, roughly 89% of them singletons; the top ten hold around 4%. The material sequenced was PBMCs. Receptors were obtained from a man aged 35-49 years in good health and CMV-seropositive.

This chain uses TRBV7-2 with TRBJ2-1; a possible D gene is TRBD1 (7 bases). This CDR3 has 15 amino acids. V was pared by 2 bases and J by 3 bases, with 11 bases between. The V gene's germline CDR1 is SGHTA and CDR2 FQGNSA. The CDR3 DNA reads TGTGCCAGCAGCTTACGGGGGACAGTCTACAATGAGCAGTTCTTC. Protein sequence: CASSLRGTVYNEQFF.

The rearrangement uses TRBV7-6 and TRBJ2-7; 8 bases are a match to TRBD1. V dropped 5 bases and J dropped 6; count of bases not matched to a gene: 9. Germline lookup yields CDR1 SGHVS and CDR2 FNYEAQ. This CDR3 is built from 14 residues. The chain's CDR3 is CASSPMTGEAEQYF. The CDR3 nucleotides are TGTGCCAGCAGCCCTATGACAGGGGAGGCCGAGCAGTACTTC.

The chain is built from TRBV25-1 and TRBJ1-2; perhaps TRBD1 as D (5 bases). Germline-derived CDR1 and CDR2 are MGHDK and SYGVNS. Trimming cost V 6 bases and J 5 bases, with 10 bases left between them. The CDR3 consists of 12 residues. The CDR3 sequence is CASRDTKYGYTF. The CDR3 coding sequence is TGTGCCAGCAGGGACACAAAGTATGGCTACACCTTC.

The chain carries TRBV11-2 and TRBJ2-1; D is possibly TRBD2 (5 bases). Trimming took 2 bases from V and 13 from J, leaving 15 bases between them. This CDR3 contains 13 residues. CDR1 and CDR2 (germline): SGHAT, FQNNGV. Written as DNA, the CDR3 is TGTGCCAGCAGCTTACTTGTGGAGGTCGGACAGTTCTTC. Translation: CASSLLVEVGQFF.

The chain is built from TRBV28 and TRBJ2-2, with D uncertain. V gave up 4 bases and J gave up 0 bases, with 12 bases separating them. Germline assignment: CDR1 MDHEN and CDR2 SYDVKM. The CDR3 covers 16 residues. The CDR3 nucleotides read TGTGCCAGCAGTTCGCTGACACCGTCGAACACCGGGGAGCTGTTTTTT. It specifies CASSSLTPSNTGELFF.

The chain combines TRBV7-2 with TRBJ1-2; the D gene is possibly TRBD1 (5 bases). The CDR3 is made up of 17 amino acids. The germline V gene has CDR1 SGHTA and CDR2 FQGNSA. The V and J ends lost 5 bases and 0 bases respectively, with 19 bases between them. The CDR3 sequence is CASSQQAMGYTNYGYTF. CDR3 DNA: TGTGCCAGCAGCCAACAGGCGATGGGGTATACTAACTATGGCTACACCTTC.

Only a few counts were recorded for this clone. This chain uses TRBV6-1 with TRBJ2-7; 7 positions agree with TRBD1. V was clipped by 8 bases and J by 3 bases; unmatched bases: 7. CDR3 length: 13 residues. Germline V lookup: CDR1 MNHNS, CDR2 SASEGT. The CDR3 sequence is CASGRDSYYEQYF. In nucleotides, the CDR3 is TGTGCCAGCGGCCGGGACAGTTACTACGAGCAGTACTTC.

Of note for this clone: Other nucleotide sequences from this sample produce the same CDR3. The chain uses TRBV19 and TRBJ1-1, with unresolved D. Trimming shortened V by 3 bases and J by 0 bases, and 8 bases separated the two germline ends. The CDR3 extends over 14 amino acids. Germline CDR1 LNHDA, CDR2 SQIVND (reference sequence). CDR3 sequence reads: CASSIPQMNTEAFF. The CDR3 coding sequence is TGTGCCAGTAGTATTCCCCAGATGAACACTGAAGCTTTCTTT.

The sample holds a few counts of this clone. The chain couples TRBV4-2 to TRBJ2-3; maybe TRBD1 (5 bases). The CDR3 spans 15 residues. V lost 6 bases, J lost 6 bases, and 19 bases lay in between. Germline V CDR1 and CDR2: LGHNA, YNFKEQ. The DNA for the CDR3 is TGTGCCAGCAGTCCCGCCGATCAAGGGGTGGATACGCAGTATTTT. Translation: CASSPADQGVDTQYF.

The gene calls are TRBV5-1 and TRBJ2-3; 7 bases are a match to TRBD2. The V gene end was trimmed by 0 bases and the J gene end by 3 bases; junction bases not matched to a gene: 7. Germline CDR1 SGHRS, CDR2 YFSETQ. The CDR3 spans 16 residues. The CDR3 nucleotides read TGCGCCAGCAGCTTGGGTCTGTGGGAGGGGACAGATACGCAGTATTTT. Protein sequence: CASSLGLWEGTDTQYF.

The rearrangement uses TRBV11-3 and TRBJ1-1; possible D gene TRBD1, 5 bases. Trimming took 5 bases from V and 5 from J, leaving 15 bases between them. CDR1 is SGHNT and CDR2 is YENEEA in the germline V gene. The CDR3 runs 14 residues. The CDR3 sequence: CASSADSTGTEAFF. The CDR3 DNA sequence: TGTGCCAGCAGCGCCGACAGTACCGGGACTGAAGCTTTCTTT.

The CDR3, as DNA: TGTGCCAGCAGTTCACCGGGACACCCGATTTCTAATGAAAAACTGTTTTTT. The encoded protein is CASSSPGHPISNEKLFF. The chain uses TRBV28 and TRBJ1-4; possibly TRBD1 for D (6 bases). The CDR3 is 17 amino acids. CDR1 MDHEN and CDR2 SYDVKM come from the germline V gene. The V gene lost 4 bases and the J gene lost 3 bases, with 18 bases spanning the gap.

V and J are TRBV5-6 and TRBJ1-4; 9 bases agree with TRBD1. CDR1 and CDR2 from the germline V gene are SGHDT and YYEEEE. This CDR3 has 12 residues. Germline trimming cut 4 bases from V and 14 bases from J; bases unmatched to any gene: 6. The DNA of the CDR3 is TGTGCCAGCAGCCCGGGACAGGGACGGCTGTTTTTT. As protein: CASSPGQGRLFF.

This chain's CDR3 is CASSQPPKREAGDTQYF. The CDR3 region has the DNA TGTGCCAGCAGCCAGCCCCCTAAGCGGGAGGCCGGGGATACGCAGTATTTT. The V call is TRBV7-9, the J call TRBJ2-3; 9 bases align to TRBD2. Germline lookup yields CDR1 SEHNR and CDR2 FQNEAQ (reference sequence). This CDR3 region has 17 residues. V lost 5 bases and J lost 6; bases outside the gene matches: 15. Looking up the rest from reference TRBV7-9 and TRBJ2-3 gives the full variable domain: DTGVSQNPRHKITKRGQNVTFRCDPISEHNRLYWYRQTLGQGPEFLTYFQNEAQLEKSRLLSDRFSAERPKGSFSTLEIQRTEQGDSAMYLCASSQPPKREAGDTQYFGPGTRLTVL.

The chain couples TRBV7-3 to TRBJ2-5; D is unclear. Germline V lookup: CDR1 SGHTA, CDR2 FQGTGA. V gave up 6 bases and J gave up 4 bases, with 15 bases separating them. The CDR3 length is 14 residues. The CDR3 DNA reads TGTGCCAGCAGTCCGGAGCCTATGGCAGAGACCCAGTACTTC. Translation gives CASSPEPMAETQYF.

The chain uses TRBV28 and TRBJ1-3; D gene uncertain. This CDR3 is 12 amino acids long. CDR1 and CDR2 (germline): MDHEN, SYDVKM. Trimming cost V 3 bases and J 8 bases, with 8 bases left between them. CDR3 sequence: CASSFIGDTIYF. The CDR3 nucleotides read TGTGCCAGCAGTTTTATCGGGGACACCATATATTTT.

This chain uses TRBV9 with TRBJ2-1, with D tentatively TRBD2 (5 bases). The CDR3 covers 14 residues. V was cut by 2 bases and J by 6 bases, with 12 bases left in between. Germline CDR1 and CDR2: SGDLS and YYNGEE. The CDR3 is CASSVVKGGNEQFF. CDR3 DNA: TGTGCCAGCAGCGTGGTAAAAGGAGGCAATGAGCAGTTCTTC.

Turning to this clone: At one end, the junction sequence differs from germline, possibly due to a read error. The J gene is TRBJ2-2, the V gene TRBV7-7; no definite D call. The CDR3 has 12 amino acids. Germline CDR1 reads SSHAT; CDR2 reads FNYEAQ (reference sequence). The CDR3 is CASSLGPGELFF. The CDR3 bases are TGTGCTAGCAGCTTGGGCCCCGGGGAGCTGTTTTTT.

With regard to this clone: The same CDR3 is also encoded by other DNA sequences in this sample. The gene calls are TRBV7-6 and TRBJ2-6, with 10 bases matching TRBD2. This CDR3 region has 18 residues. CDR1 is SGHVS and CDR2 is FNYEAQ in the germline V gene. V was clipped by 1 base and J by 1 base; unmatched bases: 4. The CDR3 here is CASSLGLAGVSGANVLTF. The CDR3 bases are TGTGCCAGCAGCTTAGGGCTAGCGGGAGTGTCTGGGGCCAACGTCCTGACTTTC.

CDR3 protein: CASSRSRGQYNEQFF. Here the CDR3 DNA reads TGCGCCAGCAGCCGGTCCAGAGGTCAATACAATGAGCAGTTCTTC. J is TRBJ2-1 and V is TRBV4-3; D gene ambiguous. The germline V and J ends were trimmed by 4 bases and 4 bases, with 14 bases remaining between them. There are 15 residues in the CDR3. Germline values: CDR1 LGHNA, CDR2 YSLEER.

This clone occurred once. The same CDR3 also results from other DNA sequences found in this sample. The chain links TRBV29-1 to TRBJ1-2; 7 bases match TRBD1. CDR1 is SQVTM, CDR2 ANQGSEA, per germline. Trimming cost V 4 bases and J 0 bases; bases outside gene matches: 2. CDR3 length equals 13 residues. The CDR3 spells CSVAQGANYGYTF. CDR3 sequence (DNA): TGCAGCGTTGCGCAGGGGGCTAACTATGGCTACACCTTC.

The rearrangement uses TRBV4-1 and TRBJ2-5; 10 nucleotides align to TRBD1. This CDR3 comprises 15 residues. V trimming: 2 bases; J trimming: 5 bases; junction bases outside the gene matches: 5. Germline values: CDR1 MGHRA, CDR2 YSYEKL. CDR3 sequence (DNA): TGCGCCAGCAGCCAACCGACAGGGGGCGCGGAGACCCAGTACTTC. This gives the protein CASSQPTGGAETQYF.

This clone was detected once. V is TRBV9 and J is TRBJ2-5; D not certain. Germline CDR1 is SGDLS and CDR2 is YYNGEE. The CDR3 runs 13 residues. The V and J ends lost 4 bases and 1 base respectively, with 8 bases between them. In DNA, the CDR3 is TGTGCCAGCAGCACAACCTCCCAAGAGACCCAGTACTTC. Its protein is CASSTTSQETQYF.

The rearrangement links TRBV7-9 to TRBJ2-7; tentatively, D is TRBD2 (7 bases). Per the germline V gene, CDR1 is SEHNR and CDR2 is FQNEAQ (reference sequence). V was shortened by 5 bases and J by 5 bases, with 19 bases between the two germline ends. The CDR3 length is 15 residues. Here the CDR3 DNA reads TGTGCCAGCAGCCAGGTCGGGGGGCGGGCGGACGAGCAGTACTTC. Encoded protein: CASSQVGGRADEQYF. Looking up the rest from reference TRBV7-9 and TRBJ2-7 gives the full variable domain: DTGVSQNPRHKITKRGQNVTFRCDPISEHNRLYWYRQTLGQGPEFLTYFQNEAQLEKSRLLSDRFSAERPKGSFSTLEIQRTEQGDSAMYLCASSQVGGRADEQYFGPGTRLTVT.

The genes are TRBV11-2 and TRBJ2-2, with 8 bases matching TRBD2. The CDR3 runs 15 residues. V gave up 2 bases and J gave up 6 bases; unmatched junction bases: 5. Germline V gene lookup returns CDR1 SGHAT and CDR2 FQNNGV. The CDR3 region has the DNA TGTGCCAGCAGCTTAATCCGGGGGGGATCCGGGGAGCTGTTTTTT. Translating gives CASSLIRGGSGELFF. Complete variable domain (other parts from reference TRBV11-2 and TRBJ2-2): EAGVAQSPRYKIIEKRQSVAFWCNPISGHATLYWYQQILGQGPKLLIQFQNNGVVDDSQLPKDRFSAERLKGVDSTLKIQPAKLEDSAVYLCASSLIRGGSGELFFGEGSRLTVL.

The V call is TRBV11-2, the J call TRBJ2-7, with D unresolved. Trimming shortened V by 5 bases and J by 2 bases, and 7 bases separated the two germline ends. Germline CDR1 is SGHAT and CDR2 is FQNNGV. The CDR3 consists of 12 residues. In nucleotides, the CDR3 is TGTGCCAGCAGCCCTCCTGCCTACGAGCAGTACTTC. Translating it yields CASSPPAYEQYF.

This chain connects TRBV10-3 to TRBJ2-5, with D possibly TRBD2 on 6 matching bases. CDR1 is ENHRY, CDR2 SYGVKD, per germline. Trimming took off 4 bases at V and 5 bases at J, with 14 bases between the two ends. The CDR3 is made up of 14 amino acids. The CDR3, as DNA: TGTGCCATCAGTGTAAACGGGAGAGGCGAGACCCAGTACTTC. This encodes CAISVNGRGETQYF.

J is TRBJ2-1 and V is TRBV5-1; 7 nucleotides match TRBD1. CDR1 SGHRS and CDR2 YFSETQ come from the germline V gene. V lost 2 bases and J lost 5; bases outside the gene matches: 4. This CDR3 is built from 14 residues. CDR3 sequence: CASSFRDRNNEQFF. The CDR3 DNA reads as TGCGCCAGCAGCTTCCGGGACAGAAACAATGAGCAGTTCTTC.

This sequence joins TRBV28 and TRBJ2-2, with TRBD2 matching 10 bases. Trimming took 5 bases from V and 5 from J; bases not matched to a gene: 8. This CDR3 region has 16 residues. The germline CDR1 and CDR2 sequences are MDHEN and SYDVKM. CDR3 loop: CASSRARTSGTGELFF. CDR3 in DNA: TGTGCCAGCAGTCGAGCCCGGACTAGCGGTACCGGGGAGCTGTTTTTT.

V usage is TRBV7-6 and J usage is TRBJ2-7, with D perhaps matching TRBD1 (6 bases). CDR3 length: 14 residues. Per the germline V gene, CDR1 is SGHVS and CDR2 is FNYEAQ. The germline V and J ends were trimmed by 2 bases and 1 base, with 9 bases remaining between them. The chain's CDR3 is CASSLRGRSYEQYF. The CDR3 coding sequence is TGTGCCAGCAGCTTAAGGGGGAGATCCTACGAGCAGTACTTC.